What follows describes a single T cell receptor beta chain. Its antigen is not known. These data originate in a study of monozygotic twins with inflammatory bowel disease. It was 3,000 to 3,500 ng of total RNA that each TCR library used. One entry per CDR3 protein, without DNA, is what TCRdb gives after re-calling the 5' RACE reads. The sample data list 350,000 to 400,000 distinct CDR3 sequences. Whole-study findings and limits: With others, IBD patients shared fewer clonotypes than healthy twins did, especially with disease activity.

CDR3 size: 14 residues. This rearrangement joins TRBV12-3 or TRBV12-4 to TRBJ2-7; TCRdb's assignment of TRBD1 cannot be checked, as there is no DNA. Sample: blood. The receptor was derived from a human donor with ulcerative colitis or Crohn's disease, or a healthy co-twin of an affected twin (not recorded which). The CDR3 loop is CASSLALLFYEQYF.